Given below is one T cell receptor (beta chain) in context. Its target is unknown. This entry belongs to a study of immune evolution from preneoplasia to lung adenocarcinoma. Study-wide points: Normal lung had highest clonality; later lesions appeared denser, more diverse. From normal lung to invasive adenocarcinoma, top clone frequencies appeared to decrease.

Patient tissue came from resections in Japan or China, 2014–2017. H&E slides confirmed each diagnosis, reviewed by two pathologists independently. Deletions cut 4 bases from V and 9 bases from J, with 23 bases between. This CDR3 spans 16 amino acids. In germline, CDR1 is SGHTA, CDR2 FQGNSA. Libraries were prepared by immunoSEQ multiplex PCR; TCRdb keeps only in-frame clonotypes and omits some of them. The repertoire has some 5,800 clones, more than 75% of them found once; the top ten carry less than 25%. The chain employs TRBV7-2 and TRBJ2-3; perhaps TRBD2 as D (6 bases). The TCR originated in a person aged 55 to 79 with lung adenocarcinoma. The sample taken for sequencing was FFPE adjacent normal lung tissue. The CDR3 DNA reads TGTGCCAGCAGCTCAACCGTGGGACTCCCCCAAGGGACGCAGTATTTT. This codes for CASSSTVGLPQGTQYF.